These 6 T cell receptor beta chains were all obtained from the same sample, sequenced in a study of blood T cell repertoires in COVID-19. Data came from immunoSEQ multiplex PCR; TCRdb stores just in-frame clones and leaves some out. The sample consists of about 180,000 clones, under 90% of them appearing once. The specimen was peripheral blood. The receptors stem from a woman at least 80 years old with active or convalescent COVID-19.

The chain couples TRBV6-5 to TRBJ1-1; no clear D. Looked up from germline, CDR1 is MNHEY and CDR2 is SVGAGI. The V end lost 0 bases, the J end lost 6 bases, and 14 bases lay between the germline ends. This CDR3 is 15 amino acids long. This CDR3 reads CASSYSRVSPAEAFF. CDR3 nucleotides: TGTGCCAGCAGTTACTCGAGGGTGTCCCCGGCTGAAGCTTTCTTT.

Remarks on this clone: One end of the junction is discordant with germline, which a read error may explain. The J gene is TRBJ2-7, the V gene TRBV7-2; TRBD1 matches 7 bases. CDR1 is SGHTA, CDR2 FQGNSA, per germline. The CDR3 length is 15 residues. CDR3 coding DNA: TGTGCCAGCAGCATAGCAGGGGGTAGGGCCTACGAGCAGTACTTC. Its translation: CASSIAGGRAYEQYF.

V gene TRBV19 combines with J gene TRBJ2-1; 8 positions match TRBD2. The germline V gene has CDR1 LNHDA and CDR2 SQIVND (reference sequence). The CDR3 has 15 residues. Trimming at V came to 5 bases and at J to 6 bases, leaving 9 bases not matched to a gene. CDR3 amino acids: CASSPGLVQVNEQFF. The CDR3 nucleotides are TGTGCCAGTAGTCCGGGACTAGTTCAGGTCAATGAGCAGTTCTTC.

The chain is built from TRBV5-4 and TRBJ1-4; D not resolved. The ends were cut back, 4 bases at V and 0 bases at J, with 10 bases in the middle. The CDR3 has 15 residues. Germline assignment: CDR1 SGHNT and CDR2 YYREEE (reference sequence). The CDR3 DNA follows: TGTGCCAGCAGCACACCAGATACAACTAATGAAAAACTGTTTTTT. Its protein is CASSTPDTTNEKLFF. The full variable domain, with the rest looked up from reference TRBV5-4 and TRBJ1-4, is ETGVTQSPTHLIKTRGQQVTLRCSSQSGHNTVSWYQQALGQGPQFIFQYYREEENGRGNFPPRFSGLQFPNYSSELNVNALELDDSALYLCASSTPDTTNEKLFFGSGTQLSVL.

This chain joins TRBV7-9 and TRBJ2-3; D not certain. The CDR3 has 13 amino acids. Germline lookup yields CDR1 SEHNR and CDR2 FQNEAQ (reference sequence). Trimming removed 5 bases from V and 4 bases from J, with 10 bases in between. CDR3: CASSPRGPDTQYF. CDR3 in DNA: TGTGCCAGCAGCCCTAGAGGTCCAGATACGCAGTATTTT.

The chain is built from TRBV27 and TRBJ2-1; D gene uncertain. Germline V gene sequence: CDR1 MNHEY, CDR2 SMNVEV (reference sequence). The CDR3 runs 13 residues. Trimming removed 6 bases at V and 3 bases at J, with 9 bases between. CDR3 sequence: CASRTQLYNEQFF. CDR3 DNA: TGTGCCAGCAGAACACAGCTCTACAATGAGCAGTTCTTC.